This TCR beta chain was captured in a study of TIL therapy for anti-PD-1-resistant metastatic lung cancer. This was the immunoSEQ v3 assay. Each library reached around 1.9 million read pairs, or 5-6 million at deep level. Sequencing was performed with immunoSEQ multiplex PCR; in TCRdb, only in-frame clones are kept and a portion is missing. The sample has more than 45,000 clones, less than 85% seen once; the top ten hold about 2%. Time point defined: pre-treatment sample, taken before nivolumab and TIL therapy. CDR1 and CDR2 from the germline V gene are SGHAT and FQNNGV. Trimming took off 5 bases at V and 8 bases at J, with 7 bases between the two ends. This CDR3 is built from 11 residues.

The rearrangement joins TRBV11-2 to TRBJ2-1, with unresolved D. The sequenced sample was blood, obtained at baseline. This receptor was identified in a person aged 25-80 years with non-small cell lung cancer. CDR3 bases: TGTGCCAGCAGCAATCGGGATGAGCAGTTCTTC. It is translated as CASSNRDEQFF.